This entry lists 14 T cell receptor beta chains sequenced from one sample in a study of T cell repertoires in breast cancer listed by TCRdb under 2016. The library was generated by emulsion pairing. The reads were generated on an Illumina MiSeq. Unpaired genes were suppressed in a second nested PCR with blocking oligos, after which Illumina adaptors and barcodes were added in a third nested PCR. The public reads were reprocessed in TCRdb via fastp at Q25 and MiXCR, keeping in-frame beta chains. A single entry per CDR3 protein holds the most common genes and DNA from its merged rows. This sample comprises about 4,000 distinct CDR3 sequences, about a third of them detected only once. Approximately 35% of the sample comes from the top ten. The study used an expanded emulsion RT-PCR method with primers for all TCR V genes to analyze paired alpha-beta TCRs of CD8+ T cells. The sample taken for sequencing was CD8+ T cells. The source is a pool of human donors with breast cancer or a healthy control (not recorded which).

The chain uses TRBV29-1 and TRBJ1-2, with D possibly TRBD1 on 5 matching bases. V lost 7 bases and J lost 6, with 12 bases in between. The CDR3 has 11 residues. Germline CDR1 is SQVTM and CDR2 is ANQGSEA. The CDR3 reads CSAGLYDGYTF. CDR3 DNA: TGCAGCGCGGGACTTTACGATGGCTACACCTTC. Together with reference TRBV29-1 and TRBJ1-2, the CDR3 gives the full variable domain: SAVISQKPSRDICQRGTSLTIQCQVDSQVTMMFWYRQQPGQSLTLIATANQGSEATYESGFVIDKFPISRPNLTFSTLTVSNMSPEDSSIYLCSAGLYDGYTFGSGTRLTVV.

This clonotype has just a few counts. The V call is TRBV3-1, the J call TRBJ1-2; no firm D call. Germline values: CDR1 LGHDT, CDR2 YNNKEL (reference sequence). This CDR3 has 15 amino acids. The ends were cut back, 1 base at V and 7 bases at J, with 16 bases in the middle. The CDR3 DNA is TGTGCCAGCAGCCAAGCCTTAACGGCAGCCGTTGGCTACACCTTC. It specifies CASSQALTAAVGYTF. Together with reference TRBV3-1 and TRBJ1-2, the CDR3 gives the full variable domain: DTAVSQTPKYLVTQMGNDKSIKCEQNLGHDTMYWYKQDSKKFLKIMFSYNNKELIINETVPNRFSPKSPDKAHLNLHINSLELGDSAVYFCASSQALTAAVGYTFGSGTRLTVV.

The chain recombines TRBV28 with TRBJ2-1; D might be TRBD1 or TRBD2, each matching 6 bases. V lost 3 bases to trimming and J lost 4 bases, with 16 bases between them. CDR3 length: 16 residues. The V gene's germline CDR1 is MDHEN and CDR2 SYDVKM. The chain's CDR3 is CASSFPGAAQYNEQFF. The CDR3 bases are TGTGCCAGCAGTTTCCCGGGGGCTGCACAATACAATGAGCAGTTCTTC.

This clonotype was counted at least ten times. J is TRBJ1-1 and V is TRBV28; D is unclear. Germline V gene lookup returns CDR1 MDHEN and CDR2 SYDVKM. The CDR3 runs 12 residues. V lost 5 bases and J lost 3, with 7 bases in between. The CDR3, as DNA: TGTGCCAGCAGTGAGAAGGACACTGAAGCTTTCTTT. It specifies CASSEKDTEAFF.

V usage is TRBV20-1 and J usage is TRBJ1-1; D gene unclear. Germline V CDR1 and CDR2: DFQATT, SNEGSKA (reference sequence). This CDR3 has 12 residues. With 6 bases removed from V and 2 bases from J, the gap between germline ends came to 10 bases. The CDR3 protein is CSATDKNTEAFF. The CDR3 bases are TGCAGTGCAACCGACAAAAACACTGAAGCTTTCTTT.

This chain joins TRBV19 and TRBJ1-5; D is unresolved. Germline lookup yields CDR1 LNHDA and CDR2 SQIVND (reference sequence). V was shortened by 1 base and J by 5 bases, with 9 bases between the two germline ends. This CDR3 is built from 14 residues. CDR3 bases: TGTGCCAGTAGTATAGTCGGAGTAGATCAGCCCCAGCATTTT. Translating it yields CASSIVGVDQPQHF.

The chain combines TRBV28 with TRBJ1-2, with 10 bases aligning to TRBD1. This CDR3 comprises 13 residues. Germline loops: CDR1 MDHEN, CDR2 SYDVKM. V shed 6 bases and J 12 bases; nucleotides not matched to a gene: 10. CDR3 in DNA: TGTGCCAGCAGCTTTGATGACAGGGGGCTAGACACCTTC. Protein product: CASSFDDRGLDTF.

This clonotype was counted many times. V gene TRBV5-5 combines with J gene TRBJ2-5; 7 bases fit TRBD1. The CDR3 sequence is 13 residues long. Per the germline V gene, CDR1 is SGHKS and CDR2 is YYEKEE (reference sequence). The junction had 2 bases not matched to a gene; V was cut back by 2 bases and J by 4 bases. The CDR3 reads CASSLTGVETQYF. The CDR3 DNA follows: TGTGCCAGCAGCTTAACAGGGGTAGAGACCCAGTACTTC.

The chain is built from TRBV7-2 and TRBJ1-4; D is ambiguous. This CDR3 is 16 amino acids long. Germline values: CDR1 SGHTA, CDR2 FQGNSA. Trimming left V 5 bases short and J 6 bases short, with 19 bases between. The CDR3 protein is CASSPTSGTRDEKLFF. The CDR3 DNA reads as TGTGCCAGCAGCCCGACCTCTGGAACACGGGATGAAAAACTGTTTTTT.

In its sample, this clonotype was seen many times. V and J are TRBV7-2 and TRBJ2-5; TRBD1 aligns across 9 bases. Germline lookup yields CDR1 SGHTA and CDR2 FQGNSA. Trimming at V came to 5 bases and at J to 2 bases, leaving 6 bases not matched to a gene. The CDR3 contains 15 residues. The CDR3 coding sequence is TGTGCCAGCAGCAAAAGACAGGGGGGACAAGAGACCCAGTACTTC. Amino acids: CASSKRQGGQETQYF. Drawing the rest from reference TRBV7-2 and TRBJ2-5, the complete variable domain is GAGVSQSPSNKVTEKGKDVELRCDPISGHTALYWYRQSLGQGLEFLIYFQGNSAPDKSGLPSDRFSAERTGGSVSTLTIQRTQQEDSAVYLCASSKRQGGQETQYFGPGTRLLVL.

Points on this clonotype: The CDR3 end shows no conserved phenylalanine or tryptophan, and so a read error is likely. The chain employs TRBV7-2 and TRBJ1-1, with a tentative D call TRBD1 (6 bases). CDR1 SGHTA and CDR2 FQGNSA come from the germline V gene. The CDR3 is 15 amino acids. The DNA for the CDR3 is TGTGCCAGCAGCACGGGACACCTCCGGAACACTGAGGCTTTCTCT. Its protein product is CASSTGHLRNTEAFS.

The rearrangement links TRBV6-6 to TRBJ2-7; D is possibly TRBD1 or TRBD2 (5 bases each). Deletions cut 6 bases from V and 0 bases from J, with 12 bases between. Germline V gene lookup returns CDR1 MNHNY and CDR2 SVGAGI (reference sequence). The CDR3 consists of 14 residues. The CDR3 protein is CASRSGTGSYEQYF. In DNA form, the CDR3 reads TGTGCCAGCAGATCCGGGACGGGCTCCTACGAGCAGTACTTC.

This clonotype was seen a few times. This chain links TRBV20-1 with TRBJ2-2; the D is unclear. Trimming left V 0 bases short and J 4 bases short, with 12 bases between. The germline V gene has CDR1 DFQATT and CDR2 SNEGSKA (reference sequence). The CDR3 runs to 15 residues. CDR3 DNA: TGCAGTGCTAGAGAGCTAGTAGGTTCCACCGGGGAGCTGTTTTTT. It specifies CSARELVGSTGELFF.

With regard to this clonotype: Because it lacks the conserved phenylalanine or tryptophan at the end, this CDR3 is likely a read error. It is unclear where the CDR3 begins or ends on the DNA, so no DNA is shown, and the CDR3 is as TCRdb lists it. The chain employs TRBV27 and TRBJ2-1. Germline V gene lookup returns CDR1 MNHEY and CDR2 SMNVEV (reference sequence). The CDR3 is 15 residues long, ends included. The CDR3 is CASRNTGGYHNEPFV.